This TCR beta chain was captured in a study of OX40 agonist ivuxolimab in advanced cancers. Repertoires were generated with immunoSEQ multiplex PCR, while TCRdb's copy carries only in-frame clones and drops some. The data show more than 60,000 clones, about 81% seen once. This CDR3 region has 14 residues. CDR1 is SGHRS, CDR2 YFSETQ, per germline. V lost 4 bases, J lost 3 bases, and 14 bases lay in between. The chain links TRBV5-1 to TRBJ2-7; the D gene could be TRBD1 or TRBD2 (5 bases each). The receptor's source is an adult with an advanced solid tumor such as melanoma, head and neck, liver or kidney cancer. Source: CD4+ or CD8+ T cells sorted from blood, taken in a trial of the OX40 agonist ivuxolimab. CDR3: CASSPPRENYEQYF. In DNA form, the CDR3 reads TGCGCCAGCAGCCCCCCCAGGGAGAACTACGAGCAGTACTTC.